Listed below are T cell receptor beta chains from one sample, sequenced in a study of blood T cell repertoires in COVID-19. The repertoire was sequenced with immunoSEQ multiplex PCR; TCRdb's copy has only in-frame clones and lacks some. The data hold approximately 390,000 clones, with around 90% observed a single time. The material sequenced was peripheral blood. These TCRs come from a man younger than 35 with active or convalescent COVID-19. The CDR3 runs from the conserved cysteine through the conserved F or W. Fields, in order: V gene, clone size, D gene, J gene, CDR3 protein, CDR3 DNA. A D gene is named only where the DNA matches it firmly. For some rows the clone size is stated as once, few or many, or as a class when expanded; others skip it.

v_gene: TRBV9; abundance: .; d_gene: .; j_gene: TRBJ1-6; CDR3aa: CASSAGDSPLHF; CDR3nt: TGTGCCAGCAGCGCGGGGGATTCACCCCTCCACTTT
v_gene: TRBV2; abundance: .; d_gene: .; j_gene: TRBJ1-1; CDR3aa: CASSPGGTEAFF; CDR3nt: TGTGCCAGCAGTCCCGGGGGGACTGAAGCTTTCTTT
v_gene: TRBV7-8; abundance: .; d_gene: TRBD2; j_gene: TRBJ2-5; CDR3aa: CASSLAHQSGDQYF; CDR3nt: TGTGCCAGCAGCTTAGCGCATCAGAGCGGGGACCAGTACTTC
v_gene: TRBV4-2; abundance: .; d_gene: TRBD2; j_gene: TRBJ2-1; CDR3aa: CASSQGLAGGKIDEQFF; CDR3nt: TGTGCCAGCAGCCAGGGACTAGCGGGAGGGAAGATAGATGAGCAGTTCTTC
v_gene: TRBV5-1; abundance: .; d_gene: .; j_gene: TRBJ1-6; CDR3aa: CASSLVPNSPLHF; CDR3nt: TGCGCCAGCAGCTTGGTCCCGAATTCACCCCTCCACTTT
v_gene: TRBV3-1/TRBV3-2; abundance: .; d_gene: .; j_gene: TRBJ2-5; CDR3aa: CASSRWQQETQYF; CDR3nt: TGTGCCAGCAGCCGGTGGCAGCAAGAGACCCAGTACTTC
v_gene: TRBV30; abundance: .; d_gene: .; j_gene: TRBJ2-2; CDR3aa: CAWTRSMNTGELFF; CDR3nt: TGTGCCTGGACTCGGTCTATGAACACCGGGGAGCTGTTTTTT
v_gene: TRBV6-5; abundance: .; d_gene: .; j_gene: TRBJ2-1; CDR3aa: CASSLETSVNEQFF; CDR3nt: TGTGCCAGCAGTTTGGAGACTAGTGTTAATGAGCAGTTCTTC
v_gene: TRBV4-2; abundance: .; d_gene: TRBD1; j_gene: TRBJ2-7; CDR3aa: CASSHLLGGQPYEQYF; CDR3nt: TGTGCCAGCAGCCACTTGTTAGGGGGACAGCCCTACGAGCAGTACTTC
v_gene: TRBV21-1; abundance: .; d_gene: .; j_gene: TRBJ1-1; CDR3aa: CASSPLGQIMNTEAFF; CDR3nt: TGTGCCAGCAGCCCTTTGGGACAGATCATGAACACTGAAGCTTTCTTT
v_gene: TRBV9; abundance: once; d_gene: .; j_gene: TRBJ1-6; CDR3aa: CASSVGGPSSYNSPLHF; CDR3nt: TGTGCCAGCAGCGTAGGAGGTCCGAGCTCCTATAATTCACCCCTCCACTTT
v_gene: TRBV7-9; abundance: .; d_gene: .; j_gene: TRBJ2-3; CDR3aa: CASSFPVGPDTQYF; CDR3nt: TGTGCCAGCAGCTTTCCGGTGGGGCCAGATACGCAGTATTTT
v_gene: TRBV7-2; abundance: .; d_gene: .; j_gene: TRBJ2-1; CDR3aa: CASSLLSGYNEQFF; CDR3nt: TGTGCCAGCAGCTTATTAAGCGGATACAATGAGCAGTTCTTC
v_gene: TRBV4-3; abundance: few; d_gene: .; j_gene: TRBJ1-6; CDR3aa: CASSQGNRLSPLHF; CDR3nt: TGCGCCAGCAGCCAAGGGAACCGACTTTCGCCCCTCCACTTT
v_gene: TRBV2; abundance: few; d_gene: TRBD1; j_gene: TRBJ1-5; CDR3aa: CATAGGQGSQPQHF; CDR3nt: TGTGCCACCGCGGGGGGACAGGGGTCCCAGCCCCAGCATTTT
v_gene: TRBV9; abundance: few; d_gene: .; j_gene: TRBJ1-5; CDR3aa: CASSAQGNSNQPQHF; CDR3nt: TGTGCCAGCAGCGCCCAGGGAAATAGCAATCAGCCCCAGCATTTT
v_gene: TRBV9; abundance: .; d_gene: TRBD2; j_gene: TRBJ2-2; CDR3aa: CASSSGGANTGELFF; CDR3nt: TGTGCCAGCAGCTCGGGAGGCGCGAACACCGGGGAGCTGTTTTTT
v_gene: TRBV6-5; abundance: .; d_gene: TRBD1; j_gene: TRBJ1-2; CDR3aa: CASRKQGGFRYTF; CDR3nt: TGTGCCAGCAGGAAACAGGGGGGTTTTCGCTACACCTTC
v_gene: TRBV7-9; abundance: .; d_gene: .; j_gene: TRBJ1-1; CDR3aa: CASSLGQNTEAFF; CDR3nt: TGTGCCAGCAGCTTAGGGCAGAACACTGAAGCTTTCTTT
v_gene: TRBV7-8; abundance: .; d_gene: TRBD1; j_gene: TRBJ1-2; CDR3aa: CASSEGQGILTNYGYTF; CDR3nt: TGTGCCAGCAGCGAGGGACAGGGGATACTTACTAACTATGGCTACACCTTC
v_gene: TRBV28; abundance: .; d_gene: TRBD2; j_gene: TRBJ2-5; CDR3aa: CASTRGGSLSETQYF; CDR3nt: TGTGCCAGCACGAGGGGCGGGAGTCTCTCAGAGACCCAGTACTTC
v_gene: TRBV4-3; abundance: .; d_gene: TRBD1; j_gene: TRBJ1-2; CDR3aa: CASSPRTGHYGYTF; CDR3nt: TGCGCCAGCAGCCCCCGGACAGGTCACTATGGCTACACCTTC
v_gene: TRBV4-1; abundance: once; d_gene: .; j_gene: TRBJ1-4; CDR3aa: CASSQIRDIDFLNEKLFF; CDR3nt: TGCGCCAGCAGCCAAATCCGGGACATAGATTTCCTAAATGAAAAACTGTTTTTT
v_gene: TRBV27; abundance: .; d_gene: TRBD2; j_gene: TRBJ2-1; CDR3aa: CASSLRGGGRDNEQFF; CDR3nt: TGTGCCAGCAGCCTCCGAGGAGGCGGGAGGGATAATGAGCAGTTCTTC
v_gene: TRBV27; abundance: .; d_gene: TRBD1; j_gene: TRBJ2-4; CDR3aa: CASSLDRKNIQYF; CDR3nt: TGTGCCAGCAGTCTGGACAGGAAAAACATTCAGTACTTC
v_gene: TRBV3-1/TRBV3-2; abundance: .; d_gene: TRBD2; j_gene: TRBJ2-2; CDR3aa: CASSQELAGTGELFF; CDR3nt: TGTGCCAGCAGCCAAGAACTAGCGGGCACCGGGGAGCTGTTTTTT
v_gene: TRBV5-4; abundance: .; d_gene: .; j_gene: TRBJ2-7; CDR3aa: CASSLVGSYEQYF; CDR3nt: TGTGCCAGCAGCTTGGTCGGGAGTTACGAGCAGTACTTC
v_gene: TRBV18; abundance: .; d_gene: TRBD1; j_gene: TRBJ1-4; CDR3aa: CASSLGTGGTEKLFF; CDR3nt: TGTGCCAGCTCACTCGGGACAGGGGGCACCGAAAAACTGTTTTTT
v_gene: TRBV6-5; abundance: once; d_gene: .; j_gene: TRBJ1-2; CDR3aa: CATMRGRDDGYTF; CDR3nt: TGTGCCACTATGCGGGGCAGGGATGATGGCTACACCTTC
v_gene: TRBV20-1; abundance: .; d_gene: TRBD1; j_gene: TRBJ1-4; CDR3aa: CSASGGQGAQRREKLFF; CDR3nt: TGCAGTGCTAGTGGGGGACAGGGGGCGCAAAGAAGAGAAAAACTGTTTTTT
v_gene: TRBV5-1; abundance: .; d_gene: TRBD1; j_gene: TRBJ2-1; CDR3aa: CASSLGQGYEQFF; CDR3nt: TGCGCCAGCAGCCTAGGACAGGGCTATGAGCAGTTCTTC
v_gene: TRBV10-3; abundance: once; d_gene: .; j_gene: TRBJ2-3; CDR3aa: CAISESDRHTQYF; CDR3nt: TGTGCCATCAGTGAGTCAGACAGGCATACGCAGTATTTT
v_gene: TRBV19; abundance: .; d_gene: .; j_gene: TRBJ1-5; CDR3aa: CARGPGGQPQHF; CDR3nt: TGTGCCAGGGGTCCCGGCGGTCAGCCCCAGCATTTT
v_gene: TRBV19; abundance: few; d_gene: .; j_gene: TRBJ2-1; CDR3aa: CASLRWNEQFF; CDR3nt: TGTGCCAGTCTTCGGTGGAATGAGCAGTTCTTC
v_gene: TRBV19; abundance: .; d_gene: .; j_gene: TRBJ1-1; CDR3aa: CASRGVGYTEAFF; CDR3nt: TGTGCCAGTAGAGGTGTCGGGTACACTGAAGCTTTCTTT
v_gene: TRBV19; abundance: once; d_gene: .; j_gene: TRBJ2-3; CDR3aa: CASSIATDTQYF; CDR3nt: TGTGCCAGTAGTATAGCGACAGATACGCAGTATTTT
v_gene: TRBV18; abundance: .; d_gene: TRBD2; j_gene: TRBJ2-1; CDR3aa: CASSGLVSPNEQFF; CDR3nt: TGTGCCAGCTCCGGACTAGTTAGTCCAAATGAGCAGTTCTTC
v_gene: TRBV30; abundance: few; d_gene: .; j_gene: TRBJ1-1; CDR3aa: CAWSVPGVMITEAFF; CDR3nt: TGTGCCTGGAGTGTACCGGGGGTGATGATCACTGAAGCTTTCTTT
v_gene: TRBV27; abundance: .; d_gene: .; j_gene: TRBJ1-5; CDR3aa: CASTRTPYSNQPQHF; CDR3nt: TGTGCCAGCACAAGGACACCCTATAGCAATCAGCCCCAGCATTTT
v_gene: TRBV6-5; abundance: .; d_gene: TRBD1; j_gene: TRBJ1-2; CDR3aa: CASSRGQGPTYGYTF; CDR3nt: TGTGCCAGCAGCCGAGGACAGGGCCCAACCTATGGCTACACCTTC
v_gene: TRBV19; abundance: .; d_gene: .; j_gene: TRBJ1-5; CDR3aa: CASSMLSRGNQPQHF; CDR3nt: TGTGCCAGTAGTATGTTATCAAGAGGGAATCAGCCCCAGCATTTT
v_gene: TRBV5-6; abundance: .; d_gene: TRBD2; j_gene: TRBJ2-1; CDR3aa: CASSLGLAGVSNEQFF; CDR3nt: TGTGCCAGCAGCTTGGGTCTAGCGGGAGTGTCTAATGAGCAGTTCTTC
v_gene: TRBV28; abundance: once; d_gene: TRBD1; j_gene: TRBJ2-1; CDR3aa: CASSLRDRIAYNEQFF; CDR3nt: TGTGCCAGCAGTTTACGGGACAGAATCGCCTACAATGAGCAGTTCTTC
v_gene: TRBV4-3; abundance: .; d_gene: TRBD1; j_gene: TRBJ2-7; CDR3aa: CASSYDRAGEQYF; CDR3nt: TGCGCCAGCAGTTACGACAGGGCTGGCGAGCAGTACTTC
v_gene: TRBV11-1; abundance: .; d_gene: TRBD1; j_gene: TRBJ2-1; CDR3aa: CASRDRNFEQFF; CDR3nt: TGTGCCAGCAGGGACAGGAATTTTGAGCAGTTCTTC
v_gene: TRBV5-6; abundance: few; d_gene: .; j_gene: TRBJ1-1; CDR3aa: CASSLVQGTNTEAFF; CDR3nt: TGTGCCAGCAGCTTGGTTCAGGGGACGAACACTGAAGCTTTCTTT
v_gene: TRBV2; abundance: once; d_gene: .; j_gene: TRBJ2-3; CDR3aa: CASIPSGLDTQYF; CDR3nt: TGTGCCAGCATTCCCTCGGGACTTGATACGCAGTATTTT
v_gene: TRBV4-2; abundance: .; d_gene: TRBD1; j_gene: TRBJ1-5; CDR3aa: CASSQVRQGSNQPQHF; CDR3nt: TGTGCCAGCAGCCAAGTTCGACAGGGGAGCAATCAGCCCCAGCATTTT
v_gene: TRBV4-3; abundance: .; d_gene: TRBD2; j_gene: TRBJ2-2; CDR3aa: CASSHLAGADTGELFF; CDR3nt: TGCGCCAGCAGCCATCTAGCGGGAGCCGACACCGGGGAGCTGTTTTTT
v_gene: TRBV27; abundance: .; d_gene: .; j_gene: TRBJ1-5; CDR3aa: CASSLSGAFQPQHF; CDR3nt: TGTGCCAGCAGTTTATCAGGGGCGTTTCAGCCCCAGCATTTT
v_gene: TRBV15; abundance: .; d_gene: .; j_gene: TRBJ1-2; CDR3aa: CATSTVGGDDYGYTF; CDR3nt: TGTGCCACCAGCACGGTAGGGGGTGACGACTATGGCTACACCTTC
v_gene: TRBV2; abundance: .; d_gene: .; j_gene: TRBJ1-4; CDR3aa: CASREGRSNEKLFF; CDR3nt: TGTGCCAGCAGGGAGGGACGGTCTAATGAAAAACTGTTTTTT
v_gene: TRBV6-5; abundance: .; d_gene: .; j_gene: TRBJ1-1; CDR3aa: CASSYSPTAGTEAFF; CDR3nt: TGTGCCAGCAGTTACTCCCCGACAGCGGGGACTGAAGCTTTCTTT
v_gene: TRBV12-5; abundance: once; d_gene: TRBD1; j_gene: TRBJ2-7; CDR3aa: CASGFDRGTGKGYEQYF; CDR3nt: TGTGCTAGTGGCTTCGACAGGGGGACCGGTAAGGGCTACGAGCAGTACTTC
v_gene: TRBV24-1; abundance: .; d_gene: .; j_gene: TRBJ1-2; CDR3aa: CATSDQLYGYTF; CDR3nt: TGTGCCACCAGTGACCAGTTGTATGGCTACACCTTC
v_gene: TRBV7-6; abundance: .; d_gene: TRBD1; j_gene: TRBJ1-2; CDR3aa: CASSLVGQGARGYTF; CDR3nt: TGTGCCAGCAGCTTAGTGGGGCAGGGGGCGCGAGGCTACACCTTC
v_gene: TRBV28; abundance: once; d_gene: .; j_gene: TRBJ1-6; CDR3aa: CASSARLEISPLHF; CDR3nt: TGTGCCAGCAGCGCGAGACTTGAGATTTCACCCCTCCACTTT
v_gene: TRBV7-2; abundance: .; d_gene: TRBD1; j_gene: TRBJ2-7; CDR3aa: CASSLSWDRRTYEQYF; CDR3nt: TGTGCCAGCAGCTTATCTTGGGACAGGAGAACCTACGAGCAGTACTTC
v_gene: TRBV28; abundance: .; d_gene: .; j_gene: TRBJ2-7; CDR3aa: CASSSPGDLIEQYF; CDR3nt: TGTGCCAGCAGTTCGCCCGGGGACTTGATTGAGCAGTACTTC
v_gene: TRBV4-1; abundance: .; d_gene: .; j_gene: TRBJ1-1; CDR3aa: CASSHRDRRTEAFF; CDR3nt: TGCGCCAGCAGTCACAGGGATCGAAGAACTGAAGCTTTCTTT